This T cell receptor (beta chain) was sequenced in a study of metastatic and nonmetastatic thyroid tumors. The CDR3 covers 18 residues. The V end was cut by 7 bases, the J end by 4 bases, with 29 bases between. The germline CDR1 and CDR2 sequences are MNHEY and SVGEGT. MiXCR was used by TCRdb to re-call the PCR reads. Of about 93,000 clones in the sample, about an eighth are singletons; the top ten hold around 11%. None of the patients had undergone any treatment ahead of thyroid surgery. This clonotype originated in a female donor with papillary thyroid cancer or a benign thyroid nodule (not recorded which). Some clones in this sample may be carry-over from other donors' samples. This chain joins TRBV6-2 or TRBV6-3 and TRBJ2-7, with D perhaps matching TRBD1 (6 bases). Sequencing used blood. CDR3 in amino acids: CASTEVTGRKRRPYEQYF. CDR3 nucleotides: TGTGCCAGCACCGAGGTGACAGGAAGGAAGAGACGACCATACGAGCAGTACTTC.